The clone carrying this TCR beta chain was recorded at least ten times. The germline CDR1 and CDR2 sequences are SGHTA and FQGNSA. This CDR3 contains 13 residues. The V end was cut by 3 bases, the J end by 1 base, with 7 bases between. TCRdb re-called clones from the PCR reads using MiXCR. This table holds tens of thousands of clones, over 9.5% found once. Thyroid surgery had not been preceded by any treatment in any patient. The record originates from a study of metastatic and nonmetastatic thyroid tumors. This TCR came from a female donor with papillary thyroid cancer or a benign thyroid nodule (not recorded which). Some clones in this sample may be carry-over from other donors' samples. The specimen was blood. V gene TRBV7-2 combines with J gene TRBJ2-7, with D unclear. The CDR3 spells CASSFQRSYEQYF. DNA of the CDR3: TGTGCCAGCAGCTTTCAGCGTTCCTACGAGCAGTACTTC.